The 30 T cell receptor beta chains below all came from one sample that was sequenced in a study of metastatic and nonmetastatic thyroid tumors. Until they underwent thyroid surgery, no patient had received any treatment. Using MiXCR, TCRdb re-called clones from the PCR reads. The repertoire holds about 38,000 clones, with 25% to 30% as singletons. Sequencing input: blood. The receptor source for this set is a female donor with papillary thyroid cancer or a benign thyroid nodule (not recorded which). Some clones in this sample may be carry-over from other donors' samples.

This clone was counted between two and nine times. The V call is TRBV12-3 or TRBV12-4, the J call TRBJ2-7; D may match TRBD1 or TRBD2 (5 bases each). The length of the CDR3 is 13 residues. The V gene lost 6 bases and the J gene lost 5 bases, with 14 bases spanning the gap. This chain's CDR3 is CASRSGTTHEQYF. The CDR3 coding sequence is TGTGCCAGCAGATCCGGGACGACCCACGAGCAGTACTTC.

This clone was picked up a small number of times. At one end, the junction sequence differs from germline, possibly due to a read error. V gene TRBV28 combines with J gene TRBJ2-3; weak D call: TRBD2 (5 bases). This CDR3 spans 16 amino acids. Germline-derived CDR1 and CDR2 are MDHEN and SYDVKM. CDR3 in DNA: TGTGCCATCAGTTTACTTTCGGCGGGTGGCACAGATACGCAGTATTTT. Amino acid sequence: CAISLLSAGGTDTQYF.

This chain links TRBV12-3 or TRBV12-4 with TRBJ2-1, with unresolved D. The CDR3 sequence is 15 residues long. Between the trimmed V and J ends, which lost 10 bases and 5 bases, there was a span of 21 bases. This chain's CDR3 is CATLNPDPPNNEQFF. As DNA, the CDR3 is TGTGCCACCCTAAATCCCGACCCTCCGAACAATGAGCAGTTCTTC.

This clone showed up many times. This chain uses TRBV20-1 with TRBJ1-1; D is perhaps TRBD1 (5 bases). Trimming removed 0 bases at V and 7 bases at J, with 9 bases between. Per germline, CDR1 DFQATT and CDR2 SNEGSKA (reference sequence). This CDR3 contains 12 residues. The CDR3, as DNA: TGCAGTGCTAGAGACAGGGAAAATGAAGCTTTCTTT. Amino acids: CSARDRENEAFF.

The chain recombines TRBV5-1 with TRBJ2-1; the D gene is possibly TRBD1 (6 bases). CDR1 SGHRS and CDR2 YFSETQ come from the germline V gene. V was cut by 2 bases and J by 3 bases, with 15 bases left in between. The CDR3 runs 16 residues. The CDR3 here is CASSFSRDTGYNEQFF. Here the CDR3 DNA reads TGCGCCAGCAGCTTCAGCCGGGACACAGGCTACAATGAGCAGTTCTTC.

This clone has a count of ten or more. CDR3 protein: CASSQALGTGTYEQYF. In nucleotides, the CDR3 is TGCGCCAGCAGCCAAGCCCTCGGGACAGGGACCTACGAGCAGTACTTC. The rearrangement joins TRBV4-3 to TRBJ2-7, with TRBD1 identical over 9 bases. CDR3 length equals 16 residues. Germline V gene sequence: CDR1 LGHNA, CDR2 YSLEER. Trimming removed 1 base from V and 2 bases from J; junction bases left unmatched: 6.

This sequence joins TRBV20-1 and TRBJ1-5; D is perhaps TRBD1 (5 bases). CDR3 length: 14 residues. V shed 1 base and J shed 4 bases, with 11 bases lying between them. CDR1 and CDR2 from the germline V gene are DFQATT and SNEGSKA (reference sequence). CDR3 in amino acids: CSARVSQGNQPQHF. The CDR3 DNA is TGCAGTGCTAGAGTAAGCCAGGGTAATCAGCCCCAGCATTTT.

The chain joins TRBV28 to TRBJ2-1; D is perhaps TRBD1 (5 bases). The germline V and J ends were trimmed by 8 bases and 7 bases, with 21 bases remaining between them. CDR1 is MDHEN, CDR2 SYDVKM, per germline. The CDR3 is made up of 15 amino acids. CDR3 in DNA: TGTGCCAGCGGATTAAGTAGGGGTTGGGTTAATGAGCAGTTCTTC. It yields the protein CASGLSRGWVNEQFF.

This clone was seen a handful of times. This chain joins TRBV24-1 and TRBJ2-1; TRBD1 matches 8 bases. V shed 3 bases, J shed 2 bases, and the junction held 5 bases outside the gene matches. There are 16 residues in the CDR3. Germline CDR1 and CDR2: KGHDR and SFDVKD. CDR3 loop: CATSDATGDPYNEQFF. The DNA of the CDR3 is TGTGCCACCAGTGATGCGACAGGGGACCCCTACAATGAGCAGTTCTTC.

The rearrangement links TRBV24-1 to TRBJ2-3; D gene uncertain. The CDR3 is made up of 11 amino acids. With 8 bases removed from V and 4 bases from J, the gap between germline ends came to 6 bases. The germline gives CDR1 KGHDR, CDR2 SFDVKD. The chain's CDR3 is CATIGSDTQYF. The CDR3 DNA follows: TGTGCCACCATCGGCTCAGATACGCAGTATTTT.

This clone was counted at least ten times. Possible read error: a much larger clone is one base away. This same CDR3 is encoded by further DNA sequences in the sample. This chain links TRBV6-1 with TRBJ2-1, with 8 bases fitting TRBD2. Germline V gene data show CDR1 as MNHNS and CDR2 as SASEGT. There are 15 residues in the CDR3. CDR3 sequence reads: CASSSGTRGYNEQFF. In nucleotides, the CDR3 is TGTGCCAGCAGCTCCGGGACTAGGGGCTACAACGAGCAGTTCTTC.

The chain uses TRBV7-6 and TRBJ2-3; D may be TRBD1 or TRBD2 (7 bases each). The germline V and J ends were trimmed by 0 bases and 2 bases, with 12 bases remaining between them. The CDR3 length is 16 residues. Germline V gene data show CDR1 as SGHVS and CDR2 as FNYEAQ. CDR3 in amino acids: CASSLARGGDTDTQYF. The DNA for the CDR3 is TGTGCCAGCAGCTTAGCCAGGGGGGGAGACACAGATACGCAGTATTTT.

There are many counts of this clone. This clone may be a read error of a much larger clone one base away. This CDR3 is also generated by other DNA sequences in the sample. This rearrangement joins TRBV12-3 or TRBV12-4 to TRBJ1-1; 10 nucleotides line up with TRBD1. The CDR3 contains 17 residues. The CDR3 spells CASSPLGQGSGNTEAFF. Written as DNA, the CDR3 is TGTGCCAGCAGTCCCTTGGGACAGGGGTCAGGGAACACTGAGGCTTTCTTT.

CDR3 residues: CASSGSTGRTDSYTF. Written as DNA, the CDR3 is TGTGCCAGTAGTGGATCCACGGGGCGCACGGATAGCTACACCTTC. V gene TRBV19 combines with J gene TRBJ1-2, with D perhaps matching TRBD1 (5 bases). Trimming pared 5 bases from V and 9 bases from J, leaving 22 bases between. CDR1 LNHDA and CDR2 SQIVND come from the germline V gene (reference sequence). The CDR3 has 15 residues.

The chain links TRBV28 to TRBJ1-4, with D possibly being TRBD1 (6 bases). The CDR3 consists of 13 residues. V gave up 4 bases and J gave up 12 bases, with 15 bases separating them. Per the germline V gene, CDR1 is MDHEN and CDR2 is SYDVKM. The CDR3 is CASSSGQRNQLFF. The CDR3 DNA follows: TGTGCCAGCAGTTCAGGACAGCGAAATCAACTGTTTTTT.

This clone appeared a few times. A much larger clone lies a single base off, so this may be a read error. The chain is built from TRBV28 and TRBJ2-7; D is perhaps TRBD1 or TRBD2 (6 bases each). Germline loops: CDR1 MDHEN, CDR2 SYDVKM. V was shortened by 8 bases and J by 9 bases, with 26 bases between the two germline ends. CDR3 length: 15 residues. This CDR3 is CASHPPPPEGVVQYF. In DNA form, the CDR3 reads TGTGCCAGCCACCCCCCCCCCCCGGAGGGGGTAGTGCAGTACTTC.

The chain has TRBV6-1 and TRBJ1-6; 9 bases match TRBD1. Unmatched junction bases numbered 10, after V lost 6 bases and J lost 10 bases. Germline V gene data show CDR1 as MNHNS and CDR2 as SASEGT. The CDR3 loop spans 15 amino acids. The CDR3 here is CASSPPGQGGSPLHF. The CDR3 coding sequence is TGTGCCAGCAGCCCCCCGGGACAGGGAGGATCACCCCTCCACTTT.

The chain combines TRBV30 with TRBJ2-7; D not certain. The germline V and J ends were trimmed by 8 bases and 4 bases, with 21 bases remaining between them. The CDR3 runs to 14 residues. Germline V CDR1 and CDR2: GTSNPN, SVGIG (reference sequence). The CDR3 sequence is CASSLAENEYEQYF. DNA of the CDR3: TGTGCCAGCAGCTTGGCGGAAAACGAATACGAGCAGTACTTC.

The rearrangement links TRBV19 to TRBJ2-3; TRBD2 matches at 7 bases. Germline CDR1 and CDR2: LNHDA and SQIVND (reference sequence). The CDR3 runs 15 residues. V dropped 3 bases and J dropped 4; count of bases not matched to a gene: 7. CDR3 region: CASSIRTSRADTQYF. For the CDR3, the DNA is TGTGCCAGTAGTATTCGGACTAGTCGGGCAGATACGCAGTATTTT.

CDR3 sequence (DNA): TGCAGGTCCGGGACGGGGACCTCCTACGAGCAGTACTTC. It translates to CRSGTGTSYEQYF. This chain joins TRBV20-1 and TRBJ2-7; D may match TRBD1 or TRBD2 (5 bases each). This CDR3 comprises 13 residues. CDR1 is DFQATT and CDR2 is SNEGSKA in the germline V gene (reference sequence).

V is TRBV19 and J is TRBJ1-1, with 12 bases matching TRBD1. J gave up 6 bases and V 5 bases, and 19 bases lay outside the gene matches. Germline lookup yields CDR1 LNHDA and CDR2 SQIVND (reference sequence). This CDR3 comprises 19 residues. CDR3 in DNA: TGTGCCAGTAGTTCGACGGGGGTCGGGACAGGGGGCTTTAGCGCTGAAGCTTTCTTT. Amino acid sequence: CASSSTGVGTGGFSAEAFF.

This clone was recorded many times. The chain joins TRBV11-2 to TRBJ2-3, with D uncertain. Germline CDR1 SGHAT, CDR2 FQNNGV. This CDR3 contains 12 residues. V gave up 4 bases and J gave up 5 bases, with 7 bases separating them. CDR3 sequence reads: CASSWVGDTQYF. As DNA, the CDR3 is TGTGCCAGCAGCTGGGTGGGAGATACGCAGTATTTT.

This clone is judged medium-sized (0.01 to 0.1%). The chain employs TRBV4-1 and TRBJ2-7; 14 bases map to TRBD2. This CDR3 has 17 amino acids. CDR1 is MGHRA, CDR2 YSYEKL, per germline. After removal of 0 bases from V and 3 bases from J, the junction contained 4 bases not matched to a gene. DNA of the CDR3: TGCGCCAGCAGCCAAGAGGGGACTAGCGGGGGCCTCTACGAGCAGTACTTC. It specifies CASSQEGTSGGLYEQYF.

This clone is labeled medium-sized. This rearrangement joins TRBV28 to TRBJ2-7; TRBD2 aligns across 7 bases. V was pared by 7 bases and J by 0 bases, with 6 bases of the junction left unmatched. Germline CDR1 MDHEN, CDR2 SYDVKM. The CDR3 spans 14 residues. CDR3 DNA: TGTGCCAGCATTGAGGGCGGGAGCTCCTACGAGCAGTACTTC. Protein sequence: CASIEGGSSYEQYF.

The chain combines TRBV19 with TRBJ2-1; 7 bases match TRBD1. Trimming at V came to 4 bases and at J to 5 bases, leaving 2 bases not matched to a gene. The CDR3 spans 13 residues. Per the germline V gene, CDR1 is LNHDA and CDR2 is SQIVND (reference sequence). The CDR3 loop reads CASSTGTDNEQFF. CDR3 sequence (DNA): TGTGCCAGTAGTACTGGGACAGACAATGAGCAGTTCTTC.

This chain joins TRBV7-9 and TRBJ1-2; 11 bases agree with TRBD1. The CDR3 covers 14 residues. The V segment lost 5 bases and the J segment 7 bases; nucleotides outside the gene matches: 6. The germline CDR1 and CDR2 sequences are SEHNR and FQNEAQ (reference sequence). The CDR3: CASSKGTGGGGYTF. CDR3 bases: TGTGCCAGCAGCAAAGGGACAGGGGGTGGTGGCTACACCTTC.

V usage is TRBV6-1 and J usage is TRBJ2-7, with D perhaps TRBD1 (5 bases). Trimming shortened V by 4 bases and J by 2 bases, and 9 bases separated the two germline ends. This CDR3 is 13 amino acids long. The germline V gene has CDR1 MNHNS and CDR2 SASEGT. As DNA, the CDR3 is TGTGCCAGCAGTGGAGGACACCCCTACGAGCAGTACTTC. The encoded protein is CASSGGHPYEQYF.

By share, this clone counts as medium-sized. The chain has TRBV6-1 and TRBJ2-7; D possibly uses TRBD1 or TRBD2 (6 bases each). This CDR3 spans 13 amino acids. Trimming pared 6 bases from V and 0 bases from J, leaving 9 bases between. Germline V lookup: CDR1 MNHNS, CDR2 SASEGT. This CDR3 is CASRGGSSYEQYF. The CDR3 DNA follows: TGTGCCAGCAGAGGGGGGAGCTCCTACGAGCAGTACTTC.

This clone has a count of ten or more. V and J are TRBV10-1 and TRBJ1-3; D is possibly TRBD1 (6 bases). CDR3 length: 15 amino acids. V gave up 6 bases and J gave up 2 bases, with 14 bases separating them. The germline gives CDR1 WNHNN, CDR2 SYGVQD (reference sequence). In DNA, the CDR3 is TGCGCCAGCAGGGGTACAGGGTATCCTGGAAACACCATATATTTT. Residues: CASRGTGYPGNTIYF.

There are a few counts of this clone. This chain links TRBV28 with TRBJ1-4; no reliable D call. CDR3 length equals 15 residues. V gave up 6 bases and J gave up 2 bases, with 13 bases separating them. Germline CDR1 MDHEN, CDR2 SYDVKM. The CDR3 loop is CASSRIGRTNEKLFF. CDR3 in DNA: TGTGCCAGCAGCCGGATCGGACGCACTAATGAAAAACTGTTTTTT. Full variable domain (outside the CDR3, taken from reference TRBV28 and TRBJ1-4): DVKVTQSSRYLVKRTGEKVFLECVQDMDHENMFWYRQDPGLGLRLIYFSYDVKMKEKGDIPEGYSVSREKKERFSLILESASTNQTSMYLCASSRIGRTNEKLFFGSGTQLSVL.